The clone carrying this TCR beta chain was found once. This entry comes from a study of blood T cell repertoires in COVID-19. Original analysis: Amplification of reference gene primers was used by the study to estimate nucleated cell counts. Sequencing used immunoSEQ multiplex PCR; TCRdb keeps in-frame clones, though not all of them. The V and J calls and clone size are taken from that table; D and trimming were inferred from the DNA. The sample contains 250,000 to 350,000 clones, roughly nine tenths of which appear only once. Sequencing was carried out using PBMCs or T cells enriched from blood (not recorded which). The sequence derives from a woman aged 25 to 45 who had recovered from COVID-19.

In nucleotides, the CDR3 is TGTGCCAGCAGCGGAGCCCCCGGAACCGGGACTAGTACCTACGAGCAGTACTTC. Its protein product is CASSGAPGTGTSTYEQYF. The chain links TRBV7-2 to TRBJ2-7, with 8 positions matching TRBD2. The CDR3 consists of 18 residues. Germline V CDR1 and CDR2: SGHTA, FQGNSA. J was trimmed by 2 bases and V by 5 bases; bases with no gene match: 17.